This TCR beta chain comes out of a study of memory CD4+ T cells and cytomegalovirus serostatus. About the research overall: This sample comes from healthy Belgian adults, under 10 CMV seropositive, approximately 23 seronegative.

Single viable CD3+CD4+CD8-CD45RO+ cells were sorted as the memory CD4+ T cells. Positive selection with CD4 microbeads enriched total CD4+ T cells. Whole-study findings and limits: Suggested: most of the CMV-linked TCR signature lies in CD4+ memory cells. Of around 160 reported CMV TCRbeta sequences, roughly 67 were found in memory CD4+ repertoires.

Here immunoSEQ multiplex PCR was the method, and the copy in TCRdb shows in-frame clones only, minus some. The table includes roughly 56,000 clones, about 81% detected once. For this clone: The antigen is not known.

Trimming removed 5 bases at V and 4 bases at J, with 18 bases between. The CDR3 has 15 amino acids. Germline V gene sequence: CDR1 SGHRS, CDR2 YFSETQ. Sequencing input: memory CD4+ T cells from blood. This clonotype was sampled from an adult in good health and CMV-seronegative. V usage is TRBV5-1 and J usage is TRBJ1-2; D remains ambiguous. In nucleotides, the CDR3 is TGCGCCAGCAGGTTAATGGAGGGAGGCGGCTATGGCTACACCTTC. The encoded protein is CASRLMEGGGYGYTF.